In this sample, the clone carrying this TCR gamma chain is large. TCRdb redid the clone calls on the reads with CATT. In the table there are around 660 gamma-chain clones, 5.9% of which are singletons. This sample was included in a study of gamma-delta chains in newborns, infants, children. Study information: Microbial exposure reportedly drives polyclonal innate γδ T cell expansion after birth.

The clonotype was recovered from a child who was a newborn, infant or young child, either healthy, febrile or measles-vaccinated (not recorded which). The sequenced sample was blood.

The CDR3: CALWEVQRSGKKIKVF. The CDR3 bases are TGTGCCTTGTGGGAGGTGCAGAGGTCGGGCAAAAAAATCAAGGTATTT. The V call is TRGV9, the J call TRGJP. Germline V gene sequence: CDR1 GITISATS, CDR2 ISYDGTV (reference sequence). The CDR3 spans 16 residues. V lost 0 bases, J lost 12 bases, and 8 bases stayed unmatched.